The text below deals with one TCR beta chain. Its specificity is not known. This specimen comes from a study of CD8 T cells in Susac syndrome. Study findings and constraints: As the study acknowledged, the number of individuals who were part of its TCR sequencing and HLA analysis was relatively small.

RNA, at about 0.5 to 1 ug, was reverse transcribed with random hexamers. Across 54 Vbeta and 13 Jbeta, TCR beta CDR3 was amplified with immunoSEQ multiplex PCR. In TCRdb, the immunoSEQ multiplex PCR reads were re-called with MiXCR into one record per CDR3 protein. The sample contains some 180,000 distinct CDR3 sequences, roughly 92% of which appear only once. V trimming: 5 bases; J trimming: 0 bases; junction bases outside the gene matches: 6. The CDR3 consists of 15 residues. Germline V CDR1 and CDR2: LNHDA, SQIVND (reference sequence). Sequencing of TCR beta was performed on blood CD8+ and CD4+ T cells. Negative isolation yielded CD4+ and CD8+ T cells, and FACS enriched TEMRA cells.

The specimen sequenced was CD4+ T cells from PBMCs. The TCR was taken from a human donor in good health. The chain has TRBV19 and TRBJ1-1; 7 nucleotides agree with TRBD1. The CDR3 spells CASSVMDRLNTEAFF. As DNA, the CDR3 is TGTGCCAGTAGTGTGATGGACAGGCTGAACACTGAAGCTTTCTTT.